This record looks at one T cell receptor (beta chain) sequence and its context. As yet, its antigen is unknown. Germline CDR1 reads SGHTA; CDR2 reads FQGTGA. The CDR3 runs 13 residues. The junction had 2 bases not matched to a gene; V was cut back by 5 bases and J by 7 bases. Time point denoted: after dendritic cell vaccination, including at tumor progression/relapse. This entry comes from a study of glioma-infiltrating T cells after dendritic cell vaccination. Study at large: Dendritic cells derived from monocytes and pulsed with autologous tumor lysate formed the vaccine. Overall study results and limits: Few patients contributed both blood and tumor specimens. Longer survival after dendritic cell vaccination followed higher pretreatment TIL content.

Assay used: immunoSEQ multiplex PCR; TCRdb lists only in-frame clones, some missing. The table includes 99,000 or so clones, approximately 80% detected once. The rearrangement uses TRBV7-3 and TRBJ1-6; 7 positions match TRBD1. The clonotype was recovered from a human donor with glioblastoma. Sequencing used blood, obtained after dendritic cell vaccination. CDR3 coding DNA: TGTGCCAGCAGCCGACAGGGAAATTCACCCCTCCACTTT. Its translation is CASSRQGNSPLHF.